Sequencing of this T cell receptor beta chain was carried out in a study of blood T cells in healthy people across ages (dated by TCRdb to about 2015). About the investigation overall: In model experiments, roughly one uniquely barcoded TCR beta cDNA molecule per two T cells was captured by template switching. For two donors (one aged 18 to 30 and one aged 80 or older), the study analyzed two additional independent replicas of 1 million unique cDNA reads from the same blood draw. To avoid experimental bias, donors of different ages were randomly spread across the sequencing lanes. The study measured age-related changes in TCR beta repertoire diversity using deep sequencing normalized with unique cDNA molecular identifiers. Four age groups were formed from the donors: young (average about 17 years), middle-aged (around 37), aged (about 62) and long-lived (about 80).

The study at large found these results: Compared with the aged group, more naive CD4+ T cells, fewer expanded clones and increased TCR diversity were shown by the long-lived group, suggesting age selection. Observed TCR beta diversity correlated strongly with the percentage of naive T cells measured by flow cytometry. Donor CMV infection status was unknown, potentially confounding age-related changes in expanded clonotypes. Estimates of total diversity based on one million sequenced T cells were regarded as lower bounds and as underestimates. Conclusive comparison of naive and antigen-experienced compartments was prevented by the profiling of bulk unsorted PBMCs. As age increased, observed TCR beta diversity per million T cells dropped in a roughly linear way, and a significant reduction was already evident by age approximately 40.

This clonotype has at least ten counts. Its antigen remains unidentified. Within one base of it there is no much larger clone, and no base qualities were kept. The library was obtained by 5' RACE. The sequencer was an Illumina HiSeq 2500. A second about 7 to 11 cycle PCR used a sample-barcoded 5' primer and a J-beta primer mix. A template-switch 5' adaptor carrying 12 random nucleotides introduced a unique molecular identifier onto each TCR beta cDNA molecule. Each sample yielded at least 3 million CDR3-containing paired-end reads. The Mint cDNA synthesis kit, primed by a TRBC-specific oligonucleotide, was used to synthesize first-strand cDNA from all RNA. All cDNA was treated with uracil-DNA glycosylase and then went through a first 18-cycle PCR with the universal primers M1SS and BC2_uni_R. The original pipeline was this. For normalization, 1 million high-quality reads, each with a distinct molecular identifier, were randomly selected from each sample. Instead of being binned into consensus sequences, reads that shared molecular identifiers were thrown out. MiTCR, run with a Q25 quality threshold and the strictest error-elimination algorithm, handled CDR3 identification, clonotype clustering and error correction. Lower-bound total TCR beta diversity was estimated with a nonparametric unseen species model using Euler transformation. TCRdb reprocessed the public reads (quality trimming at Q25 with fastp, clone calling with MiXCR) and kept in-frame beta chains. Identical CDR3 protein sequences are pooled into one entry, listed with their most common genes and DNA. These V and J calls originate from TCRdb's pipeline instead of the authors' own analysis. The sample yields 550,000 to 800,000 distinct CDR3 sequences; about 30% were counted once. The ten largest clones add up to approximately 15% of the sample.

Systemically healthy Caucasian individuals from Russia, 39 in total and aged about 6 to 90 years, were included as donors. Each donor gave approximately 10 milliliters of peripheral blood, collected into EDTA-treated Vacutainer tubes. Ficoll-Paque density-gradient centrifugation was used to isolate PBMCs, with at least 7 million per sample. Trizol reagent was used to extract total RNA from the PBMCs, yielding at least 5.5 micrograms per sample. For every donor, an aliquot of PBMCs went through flow cytometry to measure the percentages of naive CD45RAhigh/CD27high T cells. From cysteine to phenylalanine, the CDR3 is 16 amino acids long. Only the CDR3 portion is preserved as DNA: 48 bases, with reading frame beginning at the first base. V has 1 base trimmed and J has 4 bases trimmed; junction bases matching no gene number 7. In the germline V gene (reference sequence), CDR1 corresponds to MNHEY and CDR2 to SMNVEV.

Sequencing input: blood. The rearranged chain carries TRBV27 and TRBJ2-3; a stretch of 8 junction bases matches TRBD2. The clonotype was recovered from an elderly woman in good health. Donor details come from another sample of the same person, matched by shared clones. The DNA reads as follows: TGTGCCAGCAGTTTATTTGGACTAGCATCGGCAGATACGCAGTATTTT. This codes for CASSLFGLASADTQYF.